This TCR beta chain originates from a study of monozygotic twins with inflammatory bowel disease. As for this clonotype: Its matching antigen is unknown.

One entry per CDR3 protein, without DNA, is what TCRdb gives after re-calling the 5' RACE reads. This listing includes approximately 330,000 distinct CDR3 sequences. The CDR3 is 17 residues long. Looked up from germline, CDR1 is MNHNS and CDR2 is SASEGT. Study-wide results and limits: Especially where disease activity was present, IBD patients had fewer clonotypes in common with others than healthy twins did. There were differing immunosuppressive treatments, which may have added variability to patient repertoires.

Donors gave approximately 2.5 ml of blood apiece. Unsorted whole blood yielded the total RNA, with T cells left unselected. V and J are TRBV6-1 and TRBJ2-5; TCRdb indicates TRBD2, and absent DNA this call remains unverified. The sequenced material came from blood. The TCR comes from a human donor with ulcerative colitis or Crohn's disease, or a healthy co-twin of an affected twin (not recorded which). The CDR3 sequence: CASSEGLAGGTVKTQYF.